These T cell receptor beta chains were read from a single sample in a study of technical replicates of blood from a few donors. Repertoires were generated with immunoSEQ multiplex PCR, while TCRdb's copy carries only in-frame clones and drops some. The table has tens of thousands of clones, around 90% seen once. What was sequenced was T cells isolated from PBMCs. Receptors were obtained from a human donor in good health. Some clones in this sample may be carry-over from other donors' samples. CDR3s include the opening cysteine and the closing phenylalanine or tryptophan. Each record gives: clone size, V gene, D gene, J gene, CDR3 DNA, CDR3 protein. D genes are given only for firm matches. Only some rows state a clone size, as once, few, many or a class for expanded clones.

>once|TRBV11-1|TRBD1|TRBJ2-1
TGTGCCAGCAGCCCAGACAGGGGCCATGAGCAGTTCTTC
CASSPDRGHEQFF
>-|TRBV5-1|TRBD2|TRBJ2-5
TGCGCCAGCAGCTTGGGACTAGCTCACATCTTCGGGACCCAGTACTTC
CASSLGLAHIFGTQYF
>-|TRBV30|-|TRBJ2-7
TGTGCCTGCCTTGGGAGATTAACCTACGAGCAGTACTTC
CACLGRLTYEQYF
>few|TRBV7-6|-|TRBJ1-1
TGTGCCAGCAGCCAGTACCGGGACACTGAAGCTTTCTTT
CASSQYRDTEAFF
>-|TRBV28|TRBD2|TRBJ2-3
TGTGCCAGCAGTTTAGGACTAGCGGGAGGCCCAGATACGCAGTATTTT
CASSLGLAGGPDTQYF
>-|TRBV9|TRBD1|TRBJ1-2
TGTGCCAGCAGCCCGGGGGACAGGGCATCCTATGGCTACACCTTC
CASSPGDRASYGYTF
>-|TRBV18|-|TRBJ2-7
TGTGCCAGCTCACCGGAACAGCTCTACGAGCAGTACTTC
CASSPEQLYEQYF
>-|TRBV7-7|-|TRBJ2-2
TGTGCTAGCAGCTTGGAGGTGATGAATGGGGAGCTGTTTTTT
CASSLEVMNGELFF
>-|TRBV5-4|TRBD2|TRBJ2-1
TGTGCCAGCAGCTTGGATCGTAGCGGGAGGGGGGTCTATGAGCAGTTCTTC
CASSLDRSGRGVYEQFF
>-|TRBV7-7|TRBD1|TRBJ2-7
TGTGCTAGCAGCTTTAAGGGGGCTTCCTACGAGCAGTACTTC
CASSFKGASYEQYF
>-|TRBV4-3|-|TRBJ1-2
TGCGCCAGCAGCCAAGAGGAGGAGGGAGCCTATGGCTACACCTTC
CASSQEEEGAYGYTF
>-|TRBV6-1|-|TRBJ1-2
TGTGCCAGCAAGTCCAGTTTTAATGGCTACACCTTC
CASKSSFNGYTF
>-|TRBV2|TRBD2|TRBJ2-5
TGTGCCAGCCGTCGACTAGCGGGAGAGGGGAGTGAGACCCAGTACTTC
CASRRLAGEGSETQYF